This T cell receptor (beta chain) was sequenced during a study of control samples from healthy donors and cancer patients. The germline V gene encodes CDR1 LGHDT and CDR2 YNNKEL (reference sequence). CDR3 size: 15 residues. Trimming cost V 4 bases and J 2 bases, with 13 bases left between them. Clones were sequenced by immunoSEQ multiplex PCR, and TCRdb holds only the in-frame ones, with some missing. This table has approximately 180,000 clones, 91% appearing once. V usage is TRBV3-1 (or the pseudogene TRBV3-2) and J usage is TRBJ2-3; D gene unclear. The TCR originated in a woman aged 40-49 years in good health. Sequencing was done on a sample of blood. CDR3 bases: TGTGCCAGCAGCCCCAGCGTTGGATACACAGATACGCAGTATTTT. It specifies CASSPSVGYTDTQYF.